This TCR beta chain is drawn from a study of identical twins. The germline CDR1 and CDR2 sequences are SNHLY and FYNNEI. The trim removed 8 bases at V and 5 bases at J, leaving 8 bases unmatched. This CDR3 has 14 residues. TCRdb used MiXCR to reprocess the 5' RACE reads, holding one entry per CDR3 protein. The sample has around 340,000 distinct CDR3 sequences; 9% to 15% are singletons. The sample was also linked to a second study, of yellow fever vaccine responses in identical twins.

The chain joins TRBV2 to TRBJ2-2; 7 bases are shared with TRBD1. The material sequenced was CD8+ T cells sorted from blood. The TCR was taken from a woman in her late teens or twenties in good health. The CDR3 here is CASGRGLRTGELFF. The CDR3 nucleotides read TGTGCCAGCGGTAGGGGGCTTCGGACCGGGGAGCTGTTTTTT.